This passage covers 4 T cell receptor beta chains from one sample sequenced in a study of cytomegalovirus exposure and HLA in healthy donors. With 60 Vbeta and 13 Jbeta primers, the PCR was carried out. Sequencing was performed with immunoSEQ multiplex PCR; in TCRdb, only in-frame clones are kept and a portion is missing. Of 180,000 or so clones listed, approximately 73% were seen once; the top ten hold over 2%. Sequenced: PBMCs. Receptors were obtained from a woman younger than 45 in good health and CMV-seropositive.

The DNA of the CDR3 is TGCGCCAGCAGCCTCGTCAGCTCTGGGGCCAACGTCCTGACTTTC. It is translated as CASSLVSSGANVLTF. The rearrangement uses TRBV4-1 and TRBJ2-6; D unclear. Trimming stripped 4 bases from V and 0 bases from J, with 7 bases between. Germline V lookup: CDR1 MGHRA, CDR2 YSYEKL. CDR3 length: 15 amino acids.

This clone was seen a single time. The chain combines TRBV9 with TRBJ1-3; 7 bases align to TRBD1. Germline trimming cut 0 bases from V and 2 bases from J; bases unmatched to any gene: 8. CDR3 size: 17 residues. The germline V gene has CDR1 SGDLS and CDR2 YYNGEE. CDR3 nucleotide sequence: TGTGCCAGCAGCGTAGTACTAGGACAGGAGGCTGGAAACACCATATATTTT. Its protein is CASSVVLGQEAGNTIYF.

The chain couples TRBV28 to TRBJ1-2; D not resolved. This CDR3 is built from 12 residues. Trimming took 11 bases from V and 4 from J, leaving 14 bases between them. Germline loops: CDR1 MDHEN, CDR2 SYDVKM. The chain's CDR3 is CAAASHSYGYTF. The CDR3 DNA reads TGTGCCGCGGCCAGCCATTCCTATGGCTACACCTTC.

J is TRBJ2-7 and V is TRBV4-1, with D perhaps matching TRBD1 (5 bases). This CDR3 region has 16 residues. V was cut by 0 bases and J by 0 bases, with 12 bases left in between. CDR1 and CDR2 from the germline V gene are MGHRA and YSYEKL. The CDR3 spells CASSQEGRNRSYEQYF. The CDR3 DNA follows: TGCGCCAGCAGCCAAGAGGGGCGGAACCGCTCCTACGAGCAGTACTTC.